The 4 T cell receptor beta chains given below trace back to one sample, sequenced in a study of blood T cell repertoires in COVID-19 (dated by TCRdb to about 2020). The library came from the immunoSEQ multiplex PCR assay. Sourced from immuneACCESS, this table was stored by TCRdb with only in-frame sequences that have V and J called. A share of the clones is absent; for the studies checked, an unresolved V gene accounts for under half, and the remainder has no known explanation. This sample lists hundreds of thousands of clones; 75% to 90% were detected once. The ten most abundant clones make up about 3.3% of the sample. The sequencing input was PBMCs or T cells enriched from blood (not recorded which). Receptors were obtained from a woman aged 35 to 49 with acute COVID-19.

The rearrangement links TRBV10-1 to TRBJ2-7, with D perhaps TRBD1 (5 bases). CDR1 and CDR2 from the germline V gene are WNHNN and SYGVQD (reference sequence). The CDR3 contains 14 residues. V lost 6 bases, J lost 5 bases, and 17 bases lay in between. In DNA, the CDR3 is TGCGCCAGCAGCTCCTCCGGCAGGGTCAACGAGCAGTACTTC. Translated, it gives CASSSSGRVNEQYF.

The gene calls are TRBV14 and TRBJ2-5; no clear D gene. Trimming cost V 0 bases and J 4 bases, with 9 bases left between them. Germline assignment: CDR1 SGHDN and CDR2 FVKESK. This CDR3 comprises 14 residues. As DNA, the CDR3 is TGTGCCAGCAGCCAAGAGCTCGCGGCAGAGACCCAGTACTTC. Translated, it gives CASSQELAAETQYF.

The V gene is TRBV27, the J gene TRBJ2-7; D may be TRBD2 (6 bases). Between the trimmed V and J ends, which lost 6 bases and 3 bases, there was a span of 15 bases. This CDR3 comprises 14 residues. Germline V lookup: CDR1 MNHEY, CDR2 SMNVEV (reference sequence). The CDR3 spells CASSLTWGDYEQYF. CDR3 bases: TGTGCCAGCAGCCTCACTTGGGGGGACTACGAGCAGTACTTC.

The chain combines TRBV9 with TRBJ2-7; 7 bases align to TRBD2. CDR3 length: 15 residues. Germline lookup yields CDR1 SGDLS and CDR2 YYNGEE. After removal of 5 bases from V and 2 bases from J, the junction contained 10 bases not matched to a gene. CDR3 residues: CASSVTVGGTYEQYF. Here the CDR3 DNA reads TGTGCCAGCAGTGTCACCGTGGGGGGGACCTACGAGCAGTACTTC.